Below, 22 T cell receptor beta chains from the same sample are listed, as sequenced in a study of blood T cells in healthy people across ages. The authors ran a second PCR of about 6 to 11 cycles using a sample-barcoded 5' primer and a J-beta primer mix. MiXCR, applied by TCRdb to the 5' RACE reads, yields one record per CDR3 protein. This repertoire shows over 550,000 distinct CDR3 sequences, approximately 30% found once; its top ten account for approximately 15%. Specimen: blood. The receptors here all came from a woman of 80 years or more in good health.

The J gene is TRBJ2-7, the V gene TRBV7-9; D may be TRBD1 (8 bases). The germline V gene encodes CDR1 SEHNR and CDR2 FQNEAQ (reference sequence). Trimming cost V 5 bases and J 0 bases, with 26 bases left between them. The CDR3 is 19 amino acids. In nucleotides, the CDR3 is TGTGCCAGCAGCGGGGGGGTCGACAGGGGTACTTTTACCTCCTACGAGCAGTACTTC. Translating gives CASSGGVDRGTFTSYEQYF.

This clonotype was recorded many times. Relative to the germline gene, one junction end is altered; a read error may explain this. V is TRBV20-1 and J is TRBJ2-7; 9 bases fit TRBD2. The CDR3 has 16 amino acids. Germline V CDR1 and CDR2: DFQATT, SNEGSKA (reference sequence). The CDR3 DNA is TGCAGTTCTAGCCCGGATGGGAAGCGGGGGGCCGGGAAGCAGTACTTC. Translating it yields CSSSPDGKRGAGKQYF.

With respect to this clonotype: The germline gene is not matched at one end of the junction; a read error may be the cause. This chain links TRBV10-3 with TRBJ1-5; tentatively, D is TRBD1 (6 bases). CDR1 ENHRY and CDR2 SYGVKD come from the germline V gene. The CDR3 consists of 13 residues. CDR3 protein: CAVSGQHNQPQHF. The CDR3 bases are TGTGCCGTCAGTGGACAGCACAATCAGCCCCAGCATTTT.

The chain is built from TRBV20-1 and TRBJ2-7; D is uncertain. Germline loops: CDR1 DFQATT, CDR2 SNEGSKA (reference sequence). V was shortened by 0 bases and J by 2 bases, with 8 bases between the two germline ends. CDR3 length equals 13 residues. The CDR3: CSARETRPYEQYF. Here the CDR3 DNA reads TGCAGTGCTAGAGAGACTCGTCCCTACGAGCAGTACTTC.

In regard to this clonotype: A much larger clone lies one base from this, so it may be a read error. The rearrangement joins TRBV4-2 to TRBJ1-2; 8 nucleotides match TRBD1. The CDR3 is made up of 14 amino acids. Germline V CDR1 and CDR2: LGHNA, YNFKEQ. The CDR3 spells CAGSHKTGEDGYTF. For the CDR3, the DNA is TGTGCCGGCAGCCATAAGACAGGGGAAGATGGCTACACCTTC.

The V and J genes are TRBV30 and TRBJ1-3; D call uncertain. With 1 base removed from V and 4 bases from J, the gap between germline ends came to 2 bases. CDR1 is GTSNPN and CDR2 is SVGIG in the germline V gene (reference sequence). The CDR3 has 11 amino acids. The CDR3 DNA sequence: TGTGCCTGGAGTGGGGGAAACACCATATATTTT. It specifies CAWSGGNTIYF.

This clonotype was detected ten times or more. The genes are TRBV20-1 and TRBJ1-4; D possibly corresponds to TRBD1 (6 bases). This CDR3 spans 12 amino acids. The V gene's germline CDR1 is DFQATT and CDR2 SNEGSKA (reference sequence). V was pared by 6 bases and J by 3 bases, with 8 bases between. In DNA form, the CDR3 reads TGCAGTGCGAGGGGGGCTAATGAAAAACTGTTTTTT. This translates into CSARGANEKLFF.

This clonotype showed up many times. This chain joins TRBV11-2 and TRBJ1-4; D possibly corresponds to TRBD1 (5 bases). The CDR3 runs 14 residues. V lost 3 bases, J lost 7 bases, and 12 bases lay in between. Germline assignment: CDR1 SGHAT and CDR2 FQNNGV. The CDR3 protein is CASSFGVRGEKLFF. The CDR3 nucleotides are TGTGCCAGCAGCTTTGGAGTAAGGGGTGAAAAACTGTTTTTT.

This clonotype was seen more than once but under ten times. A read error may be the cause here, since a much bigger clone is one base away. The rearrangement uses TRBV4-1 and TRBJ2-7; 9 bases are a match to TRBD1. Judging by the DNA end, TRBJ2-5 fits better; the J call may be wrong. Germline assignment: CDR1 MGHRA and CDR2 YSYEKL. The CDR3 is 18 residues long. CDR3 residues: CASSRELRQGVTGETQYF. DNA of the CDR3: TGCGCCAGCAGTCGAGAATTGAGACAGGGGGTCACGGGGGAGACCCAGTACTTC.

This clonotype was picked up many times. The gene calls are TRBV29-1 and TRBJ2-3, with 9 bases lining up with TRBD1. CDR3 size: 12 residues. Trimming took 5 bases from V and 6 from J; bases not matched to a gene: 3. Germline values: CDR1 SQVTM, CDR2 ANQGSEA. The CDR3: CSVNRGRDTQYF. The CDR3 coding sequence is TGCAGCGTTAACAGGGGGCGCGATACGCAGTATTTT.

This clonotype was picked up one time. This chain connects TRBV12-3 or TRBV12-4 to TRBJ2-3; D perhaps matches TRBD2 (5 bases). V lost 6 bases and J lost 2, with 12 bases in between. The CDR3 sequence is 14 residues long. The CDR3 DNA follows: TGTGCCAGCAGCACCGGGATAATCACAGATACGCAGTATTTT. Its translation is CASSTGIITDTQYF.

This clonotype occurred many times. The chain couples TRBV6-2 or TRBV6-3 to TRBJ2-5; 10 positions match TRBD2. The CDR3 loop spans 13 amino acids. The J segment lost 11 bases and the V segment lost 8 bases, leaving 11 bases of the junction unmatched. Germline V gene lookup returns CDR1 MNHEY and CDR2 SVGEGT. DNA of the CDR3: TGTGCCAGCCATAGCGGGGGGACAGATGAGCAGTACTTC. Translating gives CASHSGGTDEQYF.

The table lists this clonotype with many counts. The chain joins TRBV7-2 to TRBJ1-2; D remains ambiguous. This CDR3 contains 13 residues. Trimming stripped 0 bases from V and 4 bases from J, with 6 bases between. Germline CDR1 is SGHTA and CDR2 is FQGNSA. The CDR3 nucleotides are TGTGCCAGCAGCTTAGCGGGCCTCTATGGCTACACCTTC. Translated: CASSLAGLYGYTF.

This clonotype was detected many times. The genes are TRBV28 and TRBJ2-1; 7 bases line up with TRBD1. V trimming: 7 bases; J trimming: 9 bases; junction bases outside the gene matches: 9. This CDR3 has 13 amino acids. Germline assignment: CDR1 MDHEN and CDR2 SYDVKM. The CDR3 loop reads CASNTRQGSEQFF. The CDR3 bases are TGTGCCAGCAACACGAGACAGGGAAGTGAGCAGTTCTTC. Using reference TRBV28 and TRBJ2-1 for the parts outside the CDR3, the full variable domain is DVKVTQSSRYLVKRTGEKVFLECVQDMDHENMFWYRQDPGLGLRLIYFSYDVKMKEKGDIPEGYSVSREKKERFSLILESASTNQTSMYLCASNTRQGSEQFFGPGTRLTVL.

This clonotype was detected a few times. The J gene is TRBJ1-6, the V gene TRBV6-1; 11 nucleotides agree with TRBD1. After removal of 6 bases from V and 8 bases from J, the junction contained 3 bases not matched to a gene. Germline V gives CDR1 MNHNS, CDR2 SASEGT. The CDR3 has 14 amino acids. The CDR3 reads CASRWGQGDSPLHF. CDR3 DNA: TGTGCCAGCAGATGGGGACAGGGGGATTCACCCCTCCACTTT.

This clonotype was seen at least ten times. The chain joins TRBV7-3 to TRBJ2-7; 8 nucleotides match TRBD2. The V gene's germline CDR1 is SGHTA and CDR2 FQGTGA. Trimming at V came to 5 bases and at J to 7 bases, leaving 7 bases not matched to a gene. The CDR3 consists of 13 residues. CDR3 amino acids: CASSPRRGGEQYF. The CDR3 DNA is TGTGCCAGCAGCCCACGTCGGGGGGGGGAGCAGTACTTC.

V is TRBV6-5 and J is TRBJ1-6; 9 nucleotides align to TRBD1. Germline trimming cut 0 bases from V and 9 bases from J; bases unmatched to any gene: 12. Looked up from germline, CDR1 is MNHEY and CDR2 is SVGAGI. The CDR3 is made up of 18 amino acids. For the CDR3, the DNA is TGTGCCAGCAGTTACTCGATAGGAGCGGGACAGGGTACTTCACCCCTCCACTTT. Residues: CASSYSIGAGQGTSPLHF.

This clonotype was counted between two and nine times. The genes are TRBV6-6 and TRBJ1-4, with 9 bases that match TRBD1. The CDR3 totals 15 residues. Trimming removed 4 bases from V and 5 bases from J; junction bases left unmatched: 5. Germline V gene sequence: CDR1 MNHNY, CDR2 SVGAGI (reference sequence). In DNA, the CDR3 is TGTGCCAGCAGTTCTCGAGGGACAGGGAATGAAAAACTGTTTTTT. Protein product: CASSSRGTGNEKLFF.

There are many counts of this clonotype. The CDR3 bases are TGTGCCAGCAGTTCCAAACCCCCCAGGGATCGGTCCTACAATGAGCAGTTCTTC. Residues: CASSSKPPRDRSYNEQFF. The rearrangement uses TRBV27 and TRBJ2-1; maybe TRBD1 (5 bases). Trimming removed 4 bases at V and 1 base at J, with 20 bases between. Germline values: CDR1 MNHEY, CDR2 SMNVEV (reference sequence). The CDR3 length is 18 residues.

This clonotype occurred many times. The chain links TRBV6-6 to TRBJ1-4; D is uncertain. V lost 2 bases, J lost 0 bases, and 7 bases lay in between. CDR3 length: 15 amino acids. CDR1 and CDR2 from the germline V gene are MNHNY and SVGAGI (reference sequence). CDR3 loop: CASSYGVATNEKLFF. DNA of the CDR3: TGTGCCAGCAGTTACGGGGTTGCAACTAATGAAAAACTGTTTTTT.

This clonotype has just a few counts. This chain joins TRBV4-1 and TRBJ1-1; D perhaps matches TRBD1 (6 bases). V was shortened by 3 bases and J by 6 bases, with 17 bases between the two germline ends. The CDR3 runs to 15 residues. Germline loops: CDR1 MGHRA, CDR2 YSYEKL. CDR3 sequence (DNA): TGCGCCAGCAGCCAGAGGACAGCCCCCGGGCCTGAAGCTTTCTTT. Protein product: CASSQRTAPGPEAFF.

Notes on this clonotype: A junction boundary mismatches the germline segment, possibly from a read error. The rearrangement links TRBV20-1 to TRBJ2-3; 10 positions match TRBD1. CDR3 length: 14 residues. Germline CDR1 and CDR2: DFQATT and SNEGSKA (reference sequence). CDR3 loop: CSAREGTGAMQQYF. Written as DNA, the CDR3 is TGCAGTGCTAGAGAGGGGACAGGGGCAATGCAGCAATACTTC.